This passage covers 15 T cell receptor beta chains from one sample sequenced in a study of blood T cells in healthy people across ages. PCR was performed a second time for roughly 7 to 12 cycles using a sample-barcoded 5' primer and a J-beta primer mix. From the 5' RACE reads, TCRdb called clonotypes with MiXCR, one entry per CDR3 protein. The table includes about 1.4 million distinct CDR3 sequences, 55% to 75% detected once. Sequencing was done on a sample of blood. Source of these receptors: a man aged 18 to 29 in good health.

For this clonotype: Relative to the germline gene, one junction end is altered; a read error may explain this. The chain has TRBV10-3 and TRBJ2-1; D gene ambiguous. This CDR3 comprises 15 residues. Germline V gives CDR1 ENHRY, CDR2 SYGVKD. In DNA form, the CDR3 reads TGTGCCATCATTGAGTCGTCAGCGCCATACAATGAGCAGTTCTTC. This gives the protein CAIIESSAPYNEQFF.

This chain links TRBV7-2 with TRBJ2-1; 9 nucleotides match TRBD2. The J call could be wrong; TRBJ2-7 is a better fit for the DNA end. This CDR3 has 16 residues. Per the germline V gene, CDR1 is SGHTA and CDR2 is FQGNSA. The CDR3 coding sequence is TGTGCCAGCAGCTTGGCCGGGACTAGCAATTACAATGAGCAGTACTTC. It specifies CASSLAGTSNYNEQYF.

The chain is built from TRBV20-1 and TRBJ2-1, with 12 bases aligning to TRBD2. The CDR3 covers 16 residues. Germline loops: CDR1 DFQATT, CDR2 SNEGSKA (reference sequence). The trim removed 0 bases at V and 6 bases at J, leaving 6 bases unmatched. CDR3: CSARDPRTSGINEQFF. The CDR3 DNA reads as TGCAGTGCTAGAGATCCCCGGACTAGCGGGATCAATGAGCAGTTCTTC.

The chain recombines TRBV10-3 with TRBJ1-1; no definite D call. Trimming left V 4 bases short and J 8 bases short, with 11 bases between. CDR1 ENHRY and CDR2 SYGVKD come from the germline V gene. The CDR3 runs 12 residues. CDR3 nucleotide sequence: TGTGCCATCAGTGCCGGGTTGAGCGAAGCTTTCTTT. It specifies CAISAGLSEAFF.

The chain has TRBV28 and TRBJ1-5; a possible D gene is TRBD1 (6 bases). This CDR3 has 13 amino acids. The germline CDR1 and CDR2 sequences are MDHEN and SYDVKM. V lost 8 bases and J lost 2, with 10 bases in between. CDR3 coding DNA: TGTGCCAGCGGGGGGCATGGCAATCAGCCCCAGCATTTT. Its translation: CASGGHGNQPQHF.

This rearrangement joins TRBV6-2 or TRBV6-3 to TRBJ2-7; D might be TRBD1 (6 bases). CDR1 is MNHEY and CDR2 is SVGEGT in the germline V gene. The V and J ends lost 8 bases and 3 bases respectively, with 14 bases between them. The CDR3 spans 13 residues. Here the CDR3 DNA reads TGTGCCAGCCACAGGGATGCGGTCTACGAGCAGTACTTC. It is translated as CASHRDAVYEQYF.

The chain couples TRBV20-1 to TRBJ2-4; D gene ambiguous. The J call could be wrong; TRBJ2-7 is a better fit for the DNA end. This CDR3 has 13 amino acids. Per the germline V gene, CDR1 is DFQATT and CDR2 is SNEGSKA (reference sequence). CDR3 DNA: TGCAGTGCTAGATCGGTTATAGACTACGAGCAGTACTTC. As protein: CSARSVIDYEQYF.

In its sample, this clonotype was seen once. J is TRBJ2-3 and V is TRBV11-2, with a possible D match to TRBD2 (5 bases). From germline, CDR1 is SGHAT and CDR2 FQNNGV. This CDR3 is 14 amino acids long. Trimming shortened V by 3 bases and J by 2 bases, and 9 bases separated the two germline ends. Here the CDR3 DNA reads TGTGCCAGCAGCTTTGCGGGTACCACAGATACGCAGTATTTT. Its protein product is CASSFAGTTDTQYF.

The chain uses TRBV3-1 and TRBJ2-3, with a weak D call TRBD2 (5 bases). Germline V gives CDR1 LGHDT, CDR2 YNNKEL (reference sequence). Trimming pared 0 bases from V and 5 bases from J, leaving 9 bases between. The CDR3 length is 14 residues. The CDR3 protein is CASSQDFGGDTQYF. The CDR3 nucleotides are TGTGCCAGCAGCCAAGATTTCGGAGGAGATACGCAGTATTTT.

CDR3 amino acids: CASSIRQGLTGELFF. For the CDR3, the DNA is TGTGCCAGCAGCATTCGACAGGGGCTCACCGGGGAGCTGTTTTTT. This chain uses TRBV4-2 with TRBJ2-2, with TRBD1 matching 8 bases. This CDR3 contains 15 residues. V trimming: 5 bases; J trimming: 4 bases; junction bases outside the gene matches: 6. The germline V gene encodes CDR1 LGHNA and CDR2 YNFKEQ.

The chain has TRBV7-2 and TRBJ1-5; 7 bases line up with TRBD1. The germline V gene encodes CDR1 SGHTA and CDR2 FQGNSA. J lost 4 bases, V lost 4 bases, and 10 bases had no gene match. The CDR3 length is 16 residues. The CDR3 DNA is TGTGCCAGCAGCTCCGACAGGGCCAGGACAAATCAGCCCCAGCATTTT. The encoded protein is CASSSDRARTNQPQHF.

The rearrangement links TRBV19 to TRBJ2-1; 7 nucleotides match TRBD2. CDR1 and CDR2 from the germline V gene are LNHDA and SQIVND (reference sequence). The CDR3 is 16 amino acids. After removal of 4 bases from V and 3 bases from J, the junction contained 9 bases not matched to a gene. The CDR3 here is CASSRASGALYNEQFF. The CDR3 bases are TGTGCCAGTAGTAGGGCTAGCGGAGCCCTCTACAATGAGCAGTTCTTC. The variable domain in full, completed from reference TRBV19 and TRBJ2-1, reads DGGITQSPKYLFRKEGQNVTLSCEQNLNHDAMYWYRQDPGQGLRLIYYSQIVNDFQKGDIAEGYSVSREKKESFPLTVTSAQKNPTAFYLCASSRASGALYNEQFFGPGTRLTVL.

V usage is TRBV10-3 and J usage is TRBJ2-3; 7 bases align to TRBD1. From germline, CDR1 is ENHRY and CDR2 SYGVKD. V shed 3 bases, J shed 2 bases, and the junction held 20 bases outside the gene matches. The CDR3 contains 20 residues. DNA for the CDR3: TGTGCCATCAGTGAAAATTTATTGGGAAGGGACAGAAAAACCACAGATACGCAGTATTTT. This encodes CAISENLLGRDRKTTDTQYF.

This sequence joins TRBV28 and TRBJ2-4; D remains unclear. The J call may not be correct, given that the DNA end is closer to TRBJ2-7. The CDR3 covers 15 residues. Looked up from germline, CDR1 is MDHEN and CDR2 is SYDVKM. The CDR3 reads CASSLGFGRIYEQYF. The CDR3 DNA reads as TGTGCCAGCAGTTTAGGTTTTGGAAGAATATACGAGCAGTACTTC.

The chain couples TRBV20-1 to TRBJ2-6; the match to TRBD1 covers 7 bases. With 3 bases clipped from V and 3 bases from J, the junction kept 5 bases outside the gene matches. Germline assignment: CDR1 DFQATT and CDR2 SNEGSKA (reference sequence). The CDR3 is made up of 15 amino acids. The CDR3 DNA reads TGCAGTGCTAGTACAGGGGATGTTGGGGCCAACGTCCTGACTTTC. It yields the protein CSASTGDVGANVLTF.